Included here is one T cell receptor (beta chain) sequence, with context. Antigen: not known. The data derive from a study of cytomegalovirus exposure and HLA in healthy donors. Whole-study context: Clustering assigned approximately 78% of the roughly 420 genotyped donors to the Caucasian-associated ancestry cluster.

After removal of 6 bases from V and 4 bases from J, the junction contained 4 bases not matched to a gene. The CDR3 loop spans 13 amino acids. Germline V CDR1 and CDR2: SNHLY, FYNNEI. The PCR made use of 60 Vbeta and 13 Jbeta primers. Generated by immunoSEQ multiplex PCR, the TCRdb table keeps only in-frame clones and is missing some. Among roughly 100,000 clones listed, around 75% were seen once. Regarding the study as a whole: Later work associated fewer than 20,000 TCR beta sequences with HLA alleles at 0.05 false discovery rate. Presence/absence analyses rested on an assumption that sequencing depth was roughly uniform across donors.

The sequence derives from a man aged 50 to 60 in good health and CMV-seronegative. The sample comprised PBMCs. This rearrangement joins TRBV2 to TRBJ1-2, with 8 bases identical to TRBD1. The CDR3 DNA reads as TGTGCCAGCAGCCCAGGGGGCGGCTATGGCTACACCTTC. Encoded protein: CASSPGGGYGYTF. Supplemented by reference TRBV2 and TRBJ1-2, the full variable domain reads EPEVTQTPSHQVTQMGQEVILRCVPISNHLYFYWYRQILGQKVEFLVSFYNNEISEKSEIFDDQFSVERPDGSNFTLKIRSTKLEDSAMYFCASSPGGGYGYTFGSGTRLTVV.